One sample yielded the 17 T cell receptor beta chains listed below, sequenced in a study of cytomegalovirus exposure and HLA in healthy donors. PCR involved 60 Vbeta and 13 Jbeta primers. Only in-frame clones appear in the TCRdb table, and some are missing; sequencing was by immunoSEQ multiplex PCR. The repertoire holds fewer than 250,000 clones, roughly 80% seen once, with 1.6% in the top ten. The source material was PBMCs. These receptors came from a woman under 30 in good health and CMV-seronegative.

The V call is TRBV6-1, the J call TRBJ2-1, with D possibly matching TRBD1 (6 bases). Germline CDR1 reads MNHNS; CDR2 reads SASEGT. Trimming cost V 6 bases and J 10 bases, with 13 bases left between them. There are 12 residues in the CDR3. The CDR3 coding sequence is TGTGCCAGCAGCGATTGGACAGAGGAGCAGTTCTTC. Its translation: CASSDWTEEQFF.

The CDR3: CASSDRDRDSYNEQFF. The DNA for the CDR3 is TGTGCCAGCAGTGACCGGGACAGGGACTCCTACAATGAGCAGTTCTTC. The V call is TRBV2, the J call TRBJ2-1, with 9 positions matching TRBD1. CDR1 and CDR2 from the germline V gene are SNHLY and FYNNEI. This CDR3 comprises 16 residues. The ends lost 3 bases at V and 0 bases at J; junction bases unmatched: 3.

This chain links TRBV4-2 with TRBJ2-5, with TRBD2 as a possible D gene (5 bases). Trimming took off 1 base at V and 1 base at J, with 10 bases between the two ends. This CDR3 region has 15 residues. The V gene's germline CDR1 is LGHNA and CDR2 YNFKEQ. CDR3 region: CASSQGEAGQETQYF. For the CDR3, the DNA is TGTGCCAGCAGCCAAGGTGAGGCGGGCCAAGAGACCCAGTACTTC.

A few counts support this clone. This chain joins TRBV13 and TRBJ2-1, with 8 bases fitting TRBD2. Germline V gene data show CDR1 as PRHDT and CDR2 as FYEKMQ (reference sequence). V lost 1 base, J lost 3 bases, and 5 bases stayed unmatched. CDR3 length equals 16 residues. The CDR3, as DNA: TGTGCCAGCAGCTTAGTGGCGGCGGGGGGCTACAATGAGCAGTTCTTC. Amino acid sequence: CASSLVAAGGYNEQFF.

This chain uses TRBV5-1 with TRBJ1-3; weak D call: TRBD1 (5 bases). Germline-derived CDR1 and CDR2 are SGHRS and YFSETQ. CDR3 length: 16 amino acids. V lost 0 bases and J lost 4, with 14 bases in between. CDR3 nucleotide sequence: TGCGCCAGCAGCTTGGGGTTGGAGGGGCCAGGAAACACCATATATTTT. It specifies CASSLGLEGPGNTIYF.

This chain connects TRBV28 to TRBJ1-2, with a weak D call TRBD1 (5 bases). Germline V gene sequence: CDR1 MDHEN, CDR2 SYDVKM. CDR3 length: 12 amino acids. V was trimmed by 3 bases and J by 5 bases, leaving 7 bases between them. The CDR3 region is CASSLPGYGYTF. Here the CDR3 DNA reads TGTGCCAGCAGTTTGCCAGGGTATGGCTACACCTTC.

The rearrangement links TRBV9 to TRBJ2-2, with TRBD2 as a possible D gene (5 bases). The CDR3 has 14 amino acids. The V gene lost 3 bases and the J gene lost 3 bases, with 9 bases spanning the gap. CDR1 is SGDLS and CDR2 is YYNGEE in the germline V gene. Here the CDR3 reads CASSGGKYTGELFF. The DNA of the CDR3 is TGTGCCAGCAGCGGAGGGAAGTACACCGGGGAGCTGTTTTTT. Full variable domain (rest looked up from reference TRBV9 and TRBJ2-2): DSGVTQTPKHLITATGQRVTLRCSPRSGDLSVYWYQQSLDQGLQFLIQYYNGEERAKGNILERFSAQQFPDLHSELNLSSLELGDSALYFCASSGGKYTGELFFGEGSRLTVL.

This clone was seen just once. The CDR3 spells CASSSRGAEGEKLFF. CDR3 coding DNA: TGTGCCAGCAGCTCACGGGGGGCGGAGGGTGAAAAACTGTTTTTT. J is TRBJ1-4 and V is TRBV11-2; TRBD1 might be the D (6 bases). The CDR3 consists of 15 residues. Germline V gives CDR1 SGHAT, CDR2 FQNNGV. The ends were cut back, 4 bases at V and 7 bases at J, with 16 bases in the middle.

This clone was counted only a few times. The rearrangement joins TRBV5-4 to TRBJ2-1; 8 bases map to TRBD2. This CDR3 comprises 16 residues. Trimming took 6 bases from V and 7 from J; bases not matched to a gene: 15. In germline, CDR1 is SGHNT, CDR2 YYREEE (reference sequence). The CDR3 loop reads CASILAGGGPYNEQFF. The CDR3 coding sequence is TGTGCCAGCATCCTCGCGGGGGGAGGGCCGTATAATGAGCAGTTCTTC.

The chain combines TRBV19 with TRBJ2-2; tentative D call: TRBD1 (6 bases). Germline lookup yields CDR1 LNHDA and CDR2 SQIVND (reference sequence). V was shortened by 6 bases and J by 1 base, with 12 bases between the two germline ends. This CDR3 has 15 residues. The CDR3 here is CASRKETGNTGELFF. CDR3 nucleotides: TGTGCCAGTAGAAAGGAGACAGGGAACACCGGGGAGCTGTTTTTT.

The V call is TRBV25-1, the J call TRBJ2-7; D gene unclear. V was trimmed by 2 bases and J by 3 bases, leaving 5 bases between them. The CDR3 is 12 residues long. Germline V CDR1 and CDR2: MGHDK, SYGVNS. The CDR3 is CASSENSYEQYF. The CDR3 coding sequence is TGTGCCAGCAGTGAAAACAGCTACGAGCAGTACTTC.

The chain joins TRBV27 to TRBJ1-2, with 7 bases identical to TRBD1. V trimming: 5 bases; J trimming: 6 bases; junction bases outside the gene matches: 9. The CDR3 runs 14 residues. Germline V gives CDR1 MNHEY, CDR2 SMNVEV (reference sequence). DNA for the CDR3: TGTGCCAGCAGTCTCACGACAGGGAAGAATGGCTACACCTTC. Amino acid sequence: CASSLTTGKNGYTF.

V is TRBV19 and J is TRBJ2-1; a possible D gene is TRBD1 (6 bases). The V and J ends lost 7 bases and 0 bases respectively, with 19 bases between them. CDR1 and CDR2 from the germline V gene are LNHDA and SQIVND (reference sequence). CDR3 size: 17 residues. CDR3 nucleotides: TGTGCCAGTACCCCGATACAGGGCCTATCCTCCTACAATGAGCAGTTCTTC. Its translation: CASTPIQGLSSYNEQFF.

V and J are TRBV5-6 and TRBJ1-5; D not certain. The CDR3 has 16 residues. V was clipped by 3 bases and J by 2 bases, with 15 bases between them. Germline CDR1 reads SGHDT; CDR2 reads YYEEEE. The CDR3, as DNA: TGTGCCAGCAGCTCTGGCGGTAGCATTGGCAATCAGCCCCAGCATTTT. Translated: CASSSGGSIGNQPQHF. Using reference TRBV5-6 and TRBJ1-5 for the parts outside the CDR3, the full variable domain is DAGVTQSPTHLIKTRGQQVTLRCSPKSGHDTVSWYQQALGQGPQFIFQYYEEEERQRGNFPDRFSGHQFPNYSSELNVNALLLGDSALYLCASSSGGSIGNQPQHFGDGTRLSIL.

The V gene is TRBV6-5, the J gene TRBJ1-2; D perhaps matches TRBD1 (5 bases). V was shortened by 7 bases and J by 4 bases, with 19 bases between the two germline ends. CDR3 size: 15 residues. Germline CDR1 MNHEY, CDR2 SVGAGI. For the CDR3, the DNA is TGTGCCAGCAACGCGGTAGCGGGGCAAAGCTATGGCTACACCTTC. Amino acid sequence: CASNAVAGQSYGYTF.

This clone was seen a few times. The CDR3: CASSQGHSDTEAFF. The CDR3 DNA is TGTGCCAGCAGTCAGGGACACTCTGACACTGAAGCTTTCTTT. The rearrangement uses TRBV6-1 and TRBJ1-1, with TRBD1 as a possible D gene (6 bases). From germline, CDR1 is MNHNS and CDR2 SASEGT. The CDR3 covers 14 residues. V lost 5 bases to trimming and J lost 3 bases, with 13 bases between them.

V and J are TRBV13 and TRBJ1-3; 7 bases align to TRBD1. J lost 4 bases, V lost 3 bases, and 6 bases had no gene match. The CDR3 runs 15 residues. CDR1 is PRHDT and CDR2 is FYEKMQ in the germline V gene (reference sequence). The CDR3 here is CASSLTGTLGNTIYF. The CDR3 coding sequence is TGTGCCAGCAGCTTGACAGGGACTCTCGGAAACACCATATATTTT.